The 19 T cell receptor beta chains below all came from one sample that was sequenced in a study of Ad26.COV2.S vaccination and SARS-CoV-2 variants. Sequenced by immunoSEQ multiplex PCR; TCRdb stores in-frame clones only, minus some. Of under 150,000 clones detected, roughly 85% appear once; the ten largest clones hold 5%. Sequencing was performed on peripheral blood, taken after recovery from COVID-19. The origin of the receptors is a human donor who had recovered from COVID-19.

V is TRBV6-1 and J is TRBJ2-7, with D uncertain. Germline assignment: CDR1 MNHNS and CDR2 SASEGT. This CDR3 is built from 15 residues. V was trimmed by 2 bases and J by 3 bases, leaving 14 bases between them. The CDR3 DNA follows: TGTGCCAGCAGTGAAACTCCCACCCCCTTCTACGAGCAGTACTTC. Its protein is CASSETPTPFYEQYF.

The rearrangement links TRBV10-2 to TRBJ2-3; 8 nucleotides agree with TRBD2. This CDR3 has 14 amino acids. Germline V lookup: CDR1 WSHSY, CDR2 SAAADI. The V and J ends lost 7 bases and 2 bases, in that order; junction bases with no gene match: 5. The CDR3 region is CASTTGGPTDTQYF. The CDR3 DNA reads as TGCGCCAGCACCACGGGGGGGCCCACAGATACGCAGTATTTT.

The CDR3 region has the DNA TGCGCCAGCAGCCGACAGGAAGAGACCCAGTACTTC. This gives the protein CASSRQEETQYF. This rearrangement joins TRBV10-2 to TRBJ2-5, with a weak D call TRBD1 (6 bases). Trimming pared 6 bases from V and 3 bases from J, leaving 8 bases between. The CDR3 covers 12 residues. The germline V gene has CDR1 WSHSY and CDR2 SAAADI.

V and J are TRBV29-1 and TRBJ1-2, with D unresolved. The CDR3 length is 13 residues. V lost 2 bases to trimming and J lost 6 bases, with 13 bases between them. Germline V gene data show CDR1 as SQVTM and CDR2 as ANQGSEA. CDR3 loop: CSVERTYGDGYTF. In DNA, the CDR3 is TGCAGCGTTGAAAGGACTTATGGGGATGGCTACACCTTC. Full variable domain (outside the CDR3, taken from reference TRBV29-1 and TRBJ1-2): SAVISQKPSRDICQRGTSLTIQCQVDSQVTMMFWYRQQPGQSLTLIATANQGSEATYESGFVIDKFPISRPNLTFSTLTVSNMSPEDSSIYLCSVERTYGDGYTFGSGTRLTVV.

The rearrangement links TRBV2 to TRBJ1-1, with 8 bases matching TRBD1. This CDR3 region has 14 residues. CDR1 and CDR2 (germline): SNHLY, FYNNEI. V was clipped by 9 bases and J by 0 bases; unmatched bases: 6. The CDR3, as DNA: TGTGCCAGAGATGAACAGGGGGTGAACACTGAAGCTTTCTTT. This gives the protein CARDEQGVNTEAFF. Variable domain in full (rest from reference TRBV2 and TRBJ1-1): EPEVTQTPSHQVTQMGQEVILRCVPISNHLYFYWYRQILGQKVEFLVSFYNNEISEKSEIFDDQFSVERPDGSNFTLKIRSTKLEDSAMYFCARDEQGVNTEAFFGQGTRLTVV.

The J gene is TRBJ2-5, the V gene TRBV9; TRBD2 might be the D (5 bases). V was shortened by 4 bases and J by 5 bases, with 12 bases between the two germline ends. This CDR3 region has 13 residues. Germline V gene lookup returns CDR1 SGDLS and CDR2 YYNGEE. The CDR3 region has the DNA TGTGCCAGCAGCCCCCCAGGAGGCGAGACCCAGTACTTC. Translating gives CASSPPGGETQYF.

The CDR3 is CASSYYISGPQWNQPQHF. In DNA form, the CDR3 reads TGTGCCAGCAGTTACTATATCTCCGGCCCCCAATGGAATCAGCCCCAGCATTTT. The J gene is TRBJ1-5, the V gene TRBV6-2 or TRBV6-3; no definite D call. V was trimmed by 1 base and J by 4 bases, leaving 20 bases between them. From germline, CDR1 is MNHEY and CDR2 SVGEGT. The CDR3 runs to 18 residues.

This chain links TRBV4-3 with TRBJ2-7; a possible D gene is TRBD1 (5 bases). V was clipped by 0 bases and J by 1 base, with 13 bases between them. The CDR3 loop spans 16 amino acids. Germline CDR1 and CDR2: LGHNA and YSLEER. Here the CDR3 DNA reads TGCGCCAGCAGCCAAGATGCTATCAGGGATTCCTACGAGCAGTACTTC. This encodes CASSQDAIRDSYEQYF.

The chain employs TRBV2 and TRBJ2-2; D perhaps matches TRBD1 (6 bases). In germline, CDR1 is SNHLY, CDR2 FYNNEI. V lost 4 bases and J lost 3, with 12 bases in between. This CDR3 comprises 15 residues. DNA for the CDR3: TGTGCCAGCAGTGGAAACCCAGGGGACACCGGGGAGCTGTTTTTT. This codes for CASSGNPGDTGELFF.

The CDR3, as DNA: TGTGCCAGCAGCTTAGTCGAGGCAACTAATGAAAAACTGTTTTTT. Residues: CASSLVEATNEKLFF. The rearrangement links TRBV7-9 to TRBJ1-4; D remains unclear. This CDR3 has 15 amino acids. V lost 1 base and J 0 bases, leaving 6 bases between the germline ends. Germline CDR1 reads SEHNR; CDR2 reads FQNEAQ (reference sequence).

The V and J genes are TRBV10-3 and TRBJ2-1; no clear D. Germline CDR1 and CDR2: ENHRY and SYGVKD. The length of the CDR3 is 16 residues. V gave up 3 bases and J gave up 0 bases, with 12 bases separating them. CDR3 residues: CAISENGSSSYNEQFF. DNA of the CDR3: TGTGCCATCAGTGAAAATGGCTCGAGCTCCTACAATGAGCAGTTCTTC.

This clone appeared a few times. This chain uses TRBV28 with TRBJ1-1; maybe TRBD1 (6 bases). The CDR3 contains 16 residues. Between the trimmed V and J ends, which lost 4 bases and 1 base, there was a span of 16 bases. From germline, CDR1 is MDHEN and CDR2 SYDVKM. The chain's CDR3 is CASSSRLRGANTEAFF. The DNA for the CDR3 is TGTGCCAGCAGTTCCCGCCTCCGGGGGGCGAACACTGAAGCTTTCTTT. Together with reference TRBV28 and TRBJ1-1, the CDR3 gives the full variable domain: DVKVTQSSRYLVKRTGEKVFLECVQDMDHENMFWYRQDPGLGLRLIYFSYDVKMKEKGDIPEGYSVSREKKERFSLILESASTNQTSMYLCASSSRLRGANTEAFFGQGTRLTVV.

The CDR3 region is CATWYRGSSPLHF. The DNA of the CDR3 is TGTGCCACCTGGTACAGGGGAAGCTCACCCCTCCACTTT. The chain joins TRBV6-5 to TRBJ1-6; TRBD1 matches 7 bases. The CDR3 spans 13 residues. Trimming removed 10 bases from V and 10 bases from J; junction bases left unmatched: 10. Per germline, CDR1 MNHEY and CDR2 SVGAGI.

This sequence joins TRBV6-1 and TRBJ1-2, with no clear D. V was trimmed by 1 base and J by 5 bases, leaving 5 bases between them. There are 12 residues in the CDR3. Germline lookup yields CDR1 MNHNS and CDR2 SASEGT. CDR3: CASSEVAYGYTF. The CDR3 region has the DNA TGTGCCAGCAGTGAAGTAGCGTATGGCTACACCTTC.

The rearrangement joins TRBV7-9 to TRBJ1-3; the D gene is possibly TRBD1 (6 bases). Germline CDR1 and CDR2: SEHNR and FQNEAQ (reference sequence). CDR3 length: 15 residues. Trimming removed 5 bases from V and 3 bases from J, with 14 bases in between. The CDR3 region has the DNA TGTGCCAGCAGCCCCTTAACAGGGTTTGGAAACACCATATATTTT. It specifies CASSPLTGFGNTIYF.

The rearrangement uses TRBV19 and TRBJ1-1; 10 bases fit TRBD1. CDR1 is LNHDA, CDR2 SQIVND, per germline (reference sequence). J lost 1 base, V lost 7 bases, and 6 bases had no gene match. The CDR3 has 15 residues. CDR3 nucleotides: TGTGCCAGTACCCTGGGACAGGGGAGGAACACTGAAGCTTTCTTT. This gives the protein CASTLGQGRNTEAFF.

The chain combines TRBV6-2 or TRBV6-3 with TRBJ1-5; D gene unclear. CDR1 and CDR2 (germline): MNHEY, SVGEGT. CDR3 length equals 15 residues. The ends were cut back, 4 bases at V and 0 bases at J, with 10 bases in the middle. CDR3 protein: CASSSGSISNQPQHF. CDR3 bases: TGTGCCAGCAGTTCGGGTTCCATTAGCAATCAGCCCCAGCATTTT.

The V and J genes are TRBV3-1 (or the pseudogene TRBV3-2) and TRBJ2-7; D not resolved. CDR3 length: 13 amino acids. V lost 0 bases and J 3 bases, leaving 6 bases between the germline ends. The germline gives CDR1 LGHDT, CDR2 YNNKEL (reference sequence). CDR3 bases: TGTGCCAGCAGCCAAGAGGCTGTCTACGAGCAGTACTTC. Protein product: CASSQEAVYEQYF.

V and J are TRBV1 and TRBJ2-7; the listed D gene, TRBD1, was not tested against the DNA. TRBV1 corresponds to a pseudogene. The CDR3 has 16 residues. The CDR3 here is CTSFQVLQRPDYEQYF. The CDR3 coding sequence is TGCACCAGCTTCCAGGTCCTGCAACGTCCCGACTACGAGCAGTACTTC.